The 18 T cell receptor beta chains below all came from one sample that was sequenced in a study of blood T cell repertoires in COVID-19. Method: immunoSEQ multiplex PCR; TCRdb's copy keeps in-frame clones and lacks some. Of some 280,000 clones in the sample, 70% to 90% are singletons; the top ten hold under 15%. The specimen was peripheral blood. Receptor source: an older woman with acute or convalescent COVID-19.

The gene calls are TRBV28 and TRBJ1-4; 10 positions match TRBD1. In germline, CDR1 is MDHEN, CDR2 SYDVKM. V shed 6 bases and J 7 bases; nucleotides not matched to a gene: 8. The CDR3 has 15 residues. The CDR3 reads CASRTTGGLGEKLFF. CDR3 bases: TGTGCCAGCAGGACGACAGGGGGCTTGGGTGAAAAACTGTTTTTT.

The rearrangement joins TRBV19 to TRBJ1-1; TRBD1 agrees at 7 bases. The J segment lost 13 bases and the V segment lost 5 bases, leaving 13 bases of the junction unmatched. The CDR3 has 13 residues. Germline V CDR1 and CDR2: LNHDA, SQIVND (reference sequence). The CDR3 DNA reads TGTGCCAGTAGTCCGTCGACAGGGATTGGTATTTTCTTT. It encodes CASSPSTGIGIFF.

Written as DNA, the CDR3 is TGTGCGTCTCACCGGGCGGGGGCGAGCTATGGCTACACCTTC. Its translation is CASHRAGASYGYTF. The chain joins TRBV6-5 to TRBJ1-2; D might be TRBD1 (6 bases). CDR3 length: 14 amino acids. Germline lookup yields CDR1 MNHEY and CDR2 SVGAGI.

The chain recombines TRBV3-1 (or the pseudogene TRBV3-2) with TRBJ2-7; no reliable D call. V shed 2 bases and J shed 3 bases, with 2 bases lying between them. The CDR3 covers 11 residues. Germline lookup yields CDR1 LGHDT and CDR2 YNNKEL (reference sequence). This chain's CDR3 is CASSQYYEQYF. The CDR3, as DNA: TGTGCCAGCAGCCAATACTACGAGCAGTACTTC.

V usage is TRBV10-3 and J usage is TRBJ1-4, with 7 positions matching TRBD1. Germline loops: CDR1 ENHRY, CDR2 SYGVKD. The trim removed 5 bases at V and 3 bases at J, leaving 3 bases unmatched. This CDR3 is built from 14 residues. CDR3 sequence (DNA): TGTGCCATCAGTTCAGGGGGAGCTAATGAAAAACTGTTTTTT. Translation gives CAISSGGANEKLFF.

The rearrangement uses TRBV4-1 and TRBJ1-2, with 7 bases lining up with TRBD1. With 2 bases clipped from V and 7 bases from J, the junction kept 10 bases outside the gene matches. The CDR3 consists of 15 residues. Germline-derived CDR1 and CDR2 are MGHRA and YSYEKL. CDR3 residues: CASSQLSQGDAGYTF. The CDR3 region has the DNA TGCGCCAGCAGCCAACTAAGCCAGGGGGACGCTGGCTACACCTTC.

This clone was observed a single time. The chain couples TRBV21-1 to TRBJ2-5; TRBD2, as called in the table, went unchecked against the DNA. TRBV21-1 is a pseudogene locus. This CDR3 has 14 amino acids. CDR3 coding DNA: TGTGCCAGCAGCAAAGGGGAGACGGACTCGGGCCAGTACTTC. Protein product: CASSKGETDSGQYF.

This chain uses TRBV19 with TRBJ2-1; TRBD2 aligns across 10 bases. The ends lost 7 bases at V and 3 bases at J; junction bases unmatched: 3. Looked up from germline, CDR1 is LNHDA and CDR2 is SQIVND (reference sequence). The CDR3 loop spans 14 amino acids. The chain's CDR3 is CASTLAGVYNEQFF. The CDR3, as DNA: TGTGCCAGTACTCTAGCGGGAGTCTACAATGAGCAGTTCTTC. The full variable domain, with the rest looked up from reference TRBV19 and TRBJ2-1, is DGGITQSPKYLFRKEGQNVTLSCEQNLNHDAMYWYRQDPGQGLRLIYYSQIVNDFQKGDIAEGYSVSREKKESFPLTVTSAQKNPTAFYLCASTLAGVYNEQFFGPGTRLTVL.

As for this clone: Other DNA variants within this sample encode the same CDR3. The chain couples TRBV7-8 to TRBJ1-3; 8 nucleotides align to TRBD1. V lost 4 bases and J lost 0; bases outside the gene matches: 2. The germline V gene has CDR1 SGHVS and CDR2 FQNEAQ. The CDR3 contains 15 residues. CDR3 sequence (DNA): TGTGCCAGCAGCTCCGGACAGGGCTCTGGAAACACCATATATTTT. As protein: CASSSGQGSGNTIYF.

This CDR3 is CSVRSGPSTDTQYF. The CDR3 DNA reads as TGCAGCGTTAGGAGCGGACCAAGCACAGATACGCAGTATTTT. The chain recombines TRBV29-1 with TRBJ2-3, with D possibly being TRBD2 (5 bases). The CDR3 has 14 residues. CDR1 is SQVTM, CDR2 ANQGSEA, per germline. V shed 5 bases and J shed 0 bases, with 12 bases lying between them.

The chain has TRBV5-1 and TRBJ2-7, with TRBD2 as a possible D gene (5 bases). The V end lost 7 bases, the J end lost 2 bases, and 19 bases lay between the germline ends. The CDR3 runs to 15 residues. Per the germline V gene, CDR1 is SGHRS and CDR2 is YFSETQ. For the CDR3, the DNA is TGCGCCAGCCGCTATGGAGGAATAGGGCCCTACGAGCAGTACTTC. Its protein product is CASRYGGIGPYEQYF.

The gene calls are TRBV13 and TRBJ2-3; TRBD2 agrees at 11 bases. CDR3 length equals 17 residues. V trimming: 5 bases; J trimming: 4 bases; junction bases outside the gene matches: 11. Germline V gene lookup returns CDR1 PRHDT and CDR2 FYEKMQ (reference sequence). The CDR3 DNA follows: TGTGCCAGCAGCGACTCACTAGCGGGAGATGTTGCAGATACGCAGTATTTT. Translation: CASSDSLAGDVADTQYF.

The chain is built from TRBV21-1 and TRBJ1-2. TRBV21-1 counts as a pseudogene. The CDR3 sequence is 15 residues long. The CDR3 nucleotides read TGTGCCAGCAGCTACTCCTCAACCGGGAACTATGGCTACACCTTC. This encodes CASSYSSTGNYGYTF.

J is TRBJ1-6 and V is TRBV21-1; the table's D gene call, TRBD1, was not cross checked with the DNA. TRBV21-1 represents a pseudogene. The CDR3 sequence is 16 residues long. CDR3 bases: TGTGCCAGCAGCAATCTAAGGGACAGGGGAGATTCACCCCTCCACTTT. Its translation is CASSNLRDRGDSPLHF.

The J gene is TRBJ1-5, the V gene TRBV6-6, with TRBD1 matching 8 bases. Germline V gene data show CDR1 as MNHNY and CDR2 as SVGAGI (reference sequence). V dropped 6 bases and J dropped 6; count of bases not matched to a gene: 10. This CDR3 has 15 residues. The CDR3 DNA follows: TGTGCCAGCAGAGGTGGACAGGGAAGAGGTCAGCCCCAGCATTTT. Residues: CASRGGQGRGQPQHF.

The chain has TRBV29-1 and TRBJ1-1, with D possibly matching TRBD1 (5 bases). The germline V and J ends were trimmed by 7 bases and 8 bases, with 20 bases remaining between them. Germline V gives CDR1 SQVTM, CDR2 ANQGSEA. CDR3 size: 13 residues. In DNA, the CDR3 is TGCAGCGGGGCGGCGGGGGGAGAAGGGGAAGCTTTCTTT. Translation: CSGAAGGEGEAFF.

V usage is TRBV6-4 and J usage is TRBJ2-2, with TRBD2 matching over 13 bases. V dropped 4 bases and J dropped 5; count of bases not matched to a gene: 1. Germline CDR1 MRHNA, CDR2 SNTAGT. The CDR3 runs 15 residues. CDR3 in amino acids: CASSGLAGGTGELFF. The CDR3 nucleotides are TGTGCCAGCAGTGGACTAGCGGGAGGTACCGGGGAGCTGTTTTTT.

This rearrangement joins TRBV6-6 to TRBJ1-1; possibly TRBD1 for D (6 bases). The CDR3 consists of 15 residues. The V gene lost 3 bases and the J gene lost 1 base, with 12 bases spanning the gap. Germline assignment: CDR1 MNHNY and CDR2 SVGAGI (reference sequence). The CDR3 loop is CASSYKTGRNTEAFF. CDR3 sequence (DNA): TGTGCCAGCAGTTATAAAACAGGGAGGAACACTGAAGCTTTCTTT.